This is a list of T cell receptor beta chains from one sample in a study of T cell responses to AZD1222 COVID-19 vaccine. Produced via immunoSEQ multiplex PCR; TCRdb's table is partial and in-frame only. This table has 80,000 to 90,000 clones, about 93% appearing once. Here the sequenced sample was peripheral blood, taken on day 0 of MenACWY control vaccination. These TCRs come from an adult in good health. Each CDR3 is given with its conserved first and last residue. The D gene is left open where the match is weak. Size is omitted from some rows. Given values are once, few, many or a class for expanded clones.

>TRBV20-1|-|-|TRBJ2-7
CSARRGREQYF
TGCAGTGCTAGACGGGGGCGTGAGCAGTACTTC
>TRBV11-2|-|-|TRBJ1-1
CASSLSRVSNTEAFF
TGTGCCAGCAGCTTATCCCGGGTATCGAACACTGAAGCTTTCTTT
>TRBV25-1|-|-|TRBJ2-7
CASSASTGFGSWQYF
TGTGCCAGCAGTGCGTCAACAGGGTTTGGGTCTTGGCAGTACTTC
>TRBV6-5|once|TRBD1|TRBJ2-1
CASSYGGQANNEQFF
TGTGCCAGCAGTTACGGGGGACAGGCGAACAATGAGCAGTTCTTC
>TRBV27|-|-|TRBJ2-7
CASSLRVDSYEQYF
TGTGCCAGCAGTTTACGAGTGGACAGTTACGAGCAGTACTTC
>TRBV18|-|TRBD1|TRBJ1-5
CASSGDSSGGNQPQHF
TGTGCCAGCTCAGGGGACAGCTCAGGGGGCAATCAGCCCCAGCATTTT
>TRBV24-1|-|TRBD2|TRBJ2-1
CATSVAAGNEQFF
TGTGCCACCAGTGTAGCAGCGGGGAATGAGCAGTTCTTC
>TRBV10-3|once|-|TRBJ1-2
CAISEPGGNDYGYTF
TGTGCCATCAGTGAGCCTGGAGGGAACGACTATGGCTACACCTTC
>TRBV2|-|-|TRBJ2-7
CASSQQTYEQYF
TGTGCCAGCAGTCAGCAAACCTACGAGCAGTACTTC
>TRBV3-1/TRBV3-2|-|-|TRBJ1-4
CASSPQETALIEKLFF
TGTGCCAGCAGCCCCCAGGAGACGGCACTCATAGAAAAACTGTTTTTT
>TRBV4-3|-|-|TRBJ2-4
CASSPQPQRENIQYF
TGCGCCAGCAGCCCGCAACCGCAGCGAGAAAACATTCAGTACTTC
>TRBV10-3|-|TRBD1|TRBJ2-2
CAIRADRVATGELFF
TGTGCCATCAGAGCCGACAGGGTAGCCACCGGGGAGCTGTTTTTT
>TRBV19|-|TRBD1|TRBJ2-1
CASSFRTGYEQFF
TGTGCCAGTAGTTTTAGGACAGGGTATGAGCAGTTCTTC
>TRBV6-5|once|TRBD1|TRBJ1-2
CASSYSGGGYTF
TGTGCCAGCAGTTACTCAGGGGGCGGCTACACCTTC
>TRBV5-1|-|-|TRBJ2-1
CASSGMAYNEQFF
TGCGCCAGCAGCGGGATGGCCTACAATGAGCAGTTCTTC
>TRBV19|-|-|TRBJ1-3
CASSLGTGNTIYF
TGTGCCAGTAGTTTGGGAACTGGAAACACCATATATTTT
>TRBV3-1/TRBV3-2|-|-|TRBJ2-7
CASSQVQTGFSYEQYF
TGTGCCAGCAGCCAAGTTCAAACAGGGTTCTCCTACGAGCAGTACTTC
>TRBV3-1/TRBV3-2|-|TRBD1|TRBJ2-1
CASSPGTGGFNEQFF
TGTGCCAGCAGCCCCGGGACAGGGGGCTTTAATGAGCAGTTCTTC
>TRBV18|-|-|TRBJ2-7
CASSPGGYEQYF
TGTGCCAGCTCACCAGGGGGTTACGAGCAGTACTTC
>TRBV4-2|-|-|TRBJ2-1
CASSPYETKRHEQFF
TGTGCCAGCAGCCCGTATGAGACCAAGCGCCATGAGCAGTTCTTC
>TRBV2|-|-|TRBJ1-5
CASRGGNQPQHF
TGTGCCAGCAGAGGGGGAAATCAGCCCCAGCATTTT
>TRBV18|-|-|TRBJ1-2
CASSPRAADHYGYTF
TGTGCCAGCTCACCGAGGGCCGCAGATCATTATGGCTACACCTTC
>TRBV6-5|-|-|TRBJ2-7
CASPGRGYEQYF
TGTGCCAGCCCCGGTCGAGGGTACGAGCAGTACTTC
>TRBV5-1|-|-|TRBJ1-1
CASSLEGRRNTEAFF
TGCGCCAGCAGCTTGGAGGGCAGGAGAAACACTGAAGCTTTCTTT
>TRBV5-1|-|-|TRBJ2-7
CASSLLSGATYEQYF
TGCGCCAGCAGCTTGTTAAGCGGAGCCACCTACGAGCAGTACTTC
>TRBV5-8|few|TRBD1|TRBJ1-4
CASSLVRGRIYEKLFF
TGTGCCAGCAGCTTGGTCAGGGGGCGTATTTATGAAAAACTGTTTTTT
>TRBV6-8|-|TRBD1|TRBJ1-5
CASRPLEGAGQPQHF
TGTGCCAGCAGACCCCTAGAGGGGGCGGGTCAGCCCCAGCATTTT
>TRBV12-3/TRBV12-4|once|-|TRBJ1-2
CASKDSIGGYTF
TGTGCCAGCAAGGACAGTATTGGTGGCTACACCTTC
>TRBV5-1|many|TRBD1|TRBJ2-3
CASSLAGGSEDTQYF
TGCGCCAGCAGCTTGGCAGGGGGCTCAGAAGATACGCAGTATTTT
>TRBV6-1|once|-|TRBJ1-6
CASSEMDRDSPLHF
TGTGCCAGCAGTGAAATGGACAGAGATTCACCCCTCCACTTT
>TRBV5-1|-|-|TRBJ1-4
CASSSAGATNEKLFF
TGCGCCAGCAGCTCCGCAGGGGCCACTAATGAAAAACTGTTTTTT
>TRBV7-9|few|TRBD2|TRBJ2-1
CASSLARLADNEQFF
TGTGCCAGCAGCTTAGCGAGGCTAGCGGACAATGAGCAGTTCTTC
>TRBV14|-|TRBD1|TRBJ2-7
CASSQPGTGTYEQYF
TGTGCCAGCAGCCAACCCGGGACAGGAACCTACGAGCAGTACTTC
>TRBV25-1|-|-|TRBJ2-3
CASGRGTTLGYTQYF
TGTGCCAGCGGAAGAGGGACCACTCTGGGATATACGCAGTATTTT
>TRBV5-1|-|TRBD2|TRBJ2-3
CASRGGQFFSTDTQYF
TGCGCCAGCAGGGGAGGGCAGTTCTTCAGCACAGATACGCAGTATTTT
>TRBV18|-|TRBD1|TRBJ1-5
CASSMDRGNQPQHF
TGTGCCAGCTCAATGGACAGGGGCAATCAGCCCCAGCATTTT
>TRBV2|-|-|TRBJ1-4
CASSPTTNEKLFF
TGTGCCAGCAGCCCCACAACTAATGAAAAACTGTTTTTT
>TRBV5-1|-|-|TRBJ1-5
CASSIQGGNQPQHF
TGCGCCAGCAGCATACAGGGCGGCAATCAGCCCCAGCATTTT
>TRBV10-1|-|TRBD1|TRBJ1-5
CASTATGGHRNQPQHF
TGCGCCAGCACCGCGACAGGGGGCCATCGCAATCAGCCCCAGCATTTT